The rows below give T cell receptor beta chains drawn from one sample of a study of blood T cell repertoires in COVID-19. Sequencing was performed with immunoSEQ multiplex PCR; in TCRdb, only in-frame clones are kept and a portion is missing. The sample includes 250,000 to 300,000 clones, 75% to 95% of them seen just once. The sequenced sample consisted of PBMCs or T cells enriched from blood (not recorded which). These receptors came from a woman aged 25 to 45 who had recovered from COVID-19. Each CDR3 is given without its conserved first and last residue. Clone size appears in some rows only: once, few, many, or a class for an expanded clone.

v_call	clone_size	j_call	cdr3_aa
TRBV2	NA	TRBJ2-1	ASGRGGSSYNEQF
TRBV5-1	few	TRBJ1-1	ASSVDRGRTEAF
TRBV7-9	NA	TRBJ2-1	ASSLIGLAVWPQF
TRBV6-6	NA	TRBJ2-5	ASSRVGQLQETQY
TRBV5-1	NA	TRBJ2-1	ASSIWTGKITSGINNEQF
TRBV19	NA	TRBJ1-4	ASTKGQGNEKLF
TRBV2	NA	TRBJ2-4	ASSGTGADIQY
TRBV7-8	NA	TRBJ2-1	ASSPFPGTSGSEQF
TRBV19	once	TRBJ1-2	ASSPDRGLAYGYT
TRBV28	NA	TRBJ2-1	ASSLQGANEQF
TRBV28	once	TRBJ1-2	ASSDRAPI
TRBV4-2	NA	TRBJ2-7	ASSHSGSEPYEQY
TRBV5-1	NA	TRBJ2-1	ASSLGAFSHNEQF
TRBV5-4	NA	TRBJ2-5	ASSFPPGQGKETQY
TRBV9	NA	TRBJ1-2	ASSVEAVQGPDLYGYT
TRBV18	NA	TRBJ2-3	ASSPLSGSPDNTQY
TRBV10-3	NA	TRBJ2-7	AISETDYEQY
TRBV9	NA	TRBJ1-1	ASSGRTENTEAF
TRBV2	once	TRBJ2-7	ASSQTSGRRDEQY
TRBV7-3	NA	TRBJ2-5	ASSLTGDRGKTQY
TRBV28	NA	TRBJ2-7	ASSPGTSSYEQY
TRBV24-1	NA	TRBJ2-1	ATSSGLTSSYNEQF
TRBV3-1/TRBV3-2	NA	TRBJ1-5	ASSQDSRQPQH
TRBV4-3	NA	TRBJ1-5	ASSQSFGGGNQPQH
TRBV27	few	TRBJ1-2	ASSSMGTYGYT
TRBV19	few	TRBJ1-2	ASSPDRERFLYGYT
TRBV24-1	NA	TRBJ2-1	ATSDLGRYNEQF
TRBV4-3	NA	TRBJ2-2	ASSPSSGRAGDTGELF
TRBV6-1	NA	TRBJ2-7	ASSGRRQGDFYEQY
TRBV28	NA	TRBJ2-1	ASSYRDRGSYNEQF
TRBV2	NA	TRBJ2-1	ASSLTGVSYNEQF
TRBV5-1	NA	TRBJ2-5	ASSPGQLEETQY
TRBV29-1	NA	TRBJ2-5	SVETGLLQETQY
TRBV5-4	NA	TRBJ1-4	ASSPGQPTNEKLF
TRBV24-1	NA	TRBJ2-1	ATSERTSGSLFYEF
TRBV24-1	NA	TRBJ2-5	ATGVLGGFLETQY
TRBV6-5	NA	TRBJ1-5	ASSYSAQGSNQPQH
TRBV11-2	NA	TRBJ1-5	ASSLDRQGTQPQH
TRBV7-2	NA	TRBJ1-5	ASSLEGGWQPQH
TRBV6-2/TRBV6-3	NA	TRBJ1-1	ASSYTSRTKNTEAF
TRBV10-2	NA	TRBJ1-4	ASSESRAREKLF
TRBV28	NA	TRBJ1-1	ASSLGRGRAEAF
TRBV18	few	TRBJ2-1	ASSPGESSYNEQF
TRBV10-1	NA	TRBJ2-2	ASTAMVAGGTGELF
TRBV7-2	NA	TRBJ2-3	ASSWFSGTQY
TRBV30	NA	TRBJ2-7	AWNLGLAYEQY
TRBV4-3	NA	TRBJ2-2	ASSRAPGLAGVRNTGELF
TRBV2	NA	TRBJ2-2	ASSDGGSYTGELF
TRBV7-2	once	TRBJ1-1	ASSLWPLTNTEAF
TRBV6-1	NA	TRBJ2-3	ASSEGRVADTQY
TRBV5-6	NA	TRBJ1-6	ASSSVGASLMNSPLH
TRBV27	NA	TRBJ2-1	ASRTLLAGSNNEQF
TRBV19	NA	TRBJ1-1	ASSIRTGDTEAF
TRBV24-1	NA	TRBJ2-7	ATSQGNHEQY
TRBV7-9	few	TRBJ1-6	ASSFDRGNSPLH
TRBV6-2/TRBV6-3	NA	TRBJ2-3	ASSYPIGRALDTQY
TRBV4-3	NA	TRBJ2-1	ASSQDRLAGSEQF
TRBV28	NA	TRBJ1-3	ASSLILGSGSGNTIY
TRBV15	NA	TRBJ1-4	ATRLEGAATNEKLF
TRBV6-2/TRBV6-3	NA	TRBJ1-1	ASSYSNTFMNTEAF